The source of this T cell receptor (beta chain) is a study of blood T cell repertoires in COVID-19. The method was immunoSEQ multiplex PCR; TCRdb's version includes in-frame clones alone and lacks a portion of them. The sample contains about 74,000 clones, roughly 74% of which appear only once. V was clipped by 5 bases and J by 9 bases, with 19 bases between them. The germline gives CDR1 LGHNT, CDR2 FRNRAP. The CDR3 consists of 14 residues. V gene TRBV12-5 combines with J gene TRBJ2-5; D possibly corresponds to TRBD1 (6 bases). The sequenced material came from peripheral blood. The clonotype comes from a human donor in a cohort sampled during active COVID-19. The CDR3 region has the DNA TGTGCTAGTGGTCCCCCCCAGGGGCGGGTAGCCCAGTACTTC. Protein product: CASGPPQGRVAQYF.